Sequencing of this TCR beta chain was carried out in a study of cytomegalovirus exposure and HLA in healthy donors. Study-level results: Rarity held for most TCR sequences, but there were some public TCRs that occurred in many donors. The classifier reportedly diagnosed cytomegalovirus status with high sensitivity and specificity.

Using immunoSEQ multiplex PCR, the repertoire was profiled, and TCRdb retains in-frame clones only, with some absent. The data show some 99,000 clones, with around nine tenths seen just once and approximately 2.3% held by the top ten. This clone was found a few times. No antigen is known for it. CDR1 is MNHNS and CDR2 is SASEGT in the germline V gene. The CDR3 extends over 15 amino acids. J gave up 4 bases and V 2 bases, and 5 bases lay outside the gene matches. V gene TRBV6-1 combines with J gene TRBJ1-5; 7 bases are shared with TRBD1. Source material: PBMCs. The clonotype originates from a young woman in good health and CMV-seronegative. The CDR3 nucleotides read TGTGCCAGCAGTGAACTAGGACAGGTAAATCAGCCCCAGCATTTT. It is translated as CASSELGQVNQPQHF.